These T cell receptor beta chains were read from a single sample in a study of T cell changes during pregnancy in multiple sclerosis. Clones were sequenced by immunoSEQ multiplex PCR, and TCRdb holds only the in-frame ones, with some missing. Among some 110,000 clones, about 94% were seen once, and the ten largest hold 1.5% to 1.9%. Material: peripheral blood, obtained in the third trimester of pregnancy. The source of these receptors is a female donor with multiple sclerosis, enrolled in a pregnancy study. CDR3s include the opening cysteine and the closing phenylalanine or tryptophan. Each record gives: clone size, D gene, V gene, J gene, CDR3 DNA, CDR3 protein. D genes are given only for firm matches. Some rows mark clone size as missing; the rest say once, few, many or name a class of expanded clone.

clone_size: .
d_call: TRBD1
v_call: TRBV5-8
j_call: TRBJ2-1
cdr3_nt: TGTGCCAGCAGCTTCCGGGACAGGACTACGTTCTTC
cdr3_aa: CASSFRDRTTFF

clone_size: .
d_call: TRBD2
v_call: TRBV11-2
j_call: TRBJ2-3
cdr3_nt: TGTGCCAGCAGACCTGGGACTAGCGGAGCTAGCACAGATACGCAGTATTTT
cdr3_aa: CASRPGTSGASTDTQYF

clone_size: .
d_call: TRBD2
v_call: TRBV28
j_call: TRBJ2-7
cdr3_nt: TGTGCCAGCAGTTCCGGACTAGCCGGTTATGAGCAGTACTTC
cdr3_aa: CASSSGLAGYEQYF

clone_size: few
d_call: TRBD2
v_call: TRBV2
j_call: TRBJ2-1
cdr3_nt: TGTGCCAGCATTGGGACTAGTAGCAACAATGAGCAGTTCTTC
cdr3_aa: CASIGTSSNNEQFF

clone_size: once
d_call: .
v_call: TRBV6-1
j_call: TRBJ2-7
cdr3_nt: TGTGCCAGCAGTGAATTATCCTACGAGCAGTACTTC
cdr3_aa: CASSELSYEQYF

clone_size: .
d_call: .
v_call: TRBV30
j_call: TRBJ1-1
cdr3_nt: TGTGCCTGCAACGGCGGGCTTTTTATGAACACTGAAGCTTTCTTT
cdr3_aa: CACNGGLFMNTEAFF

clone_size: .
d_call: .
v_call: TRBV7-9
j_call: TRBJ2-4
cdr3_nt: TGTGCCAGCAGCTTAGTCATCGGGGAGAGCATTCAGTACTTC
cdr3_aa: CASSLVIGESIQYF

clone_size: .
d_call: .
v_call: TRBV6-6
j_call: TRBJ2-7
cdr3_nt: TGTGCCAGCAGTTCGGAGTCTGCCTCCTACGAGCAGTACTTC
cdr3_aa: CASSSESASYEQYF

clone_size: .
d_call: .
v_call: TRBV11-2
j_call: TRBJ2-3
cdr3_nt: TGTGCCAGCCTCCAGGGTGGCGATACGCAGTATTTT
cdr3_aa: CASLQGGDTQYF

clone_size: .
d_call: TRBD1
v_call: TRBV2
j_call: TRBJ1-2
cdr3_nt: TGTGCCAGCAGTGAAGCAGGGACAGGGAATGGCTACACCTTC
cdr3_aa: CASSEAGTGNGYTF

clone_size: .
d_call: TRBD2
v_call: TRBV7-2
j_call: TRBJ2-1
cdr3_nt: TGTGCCAGCAGCGAGGGAGGGGCAACCGGCTATGAGCAGTTCTTC
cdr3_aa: CASSEGGATGYEQFF

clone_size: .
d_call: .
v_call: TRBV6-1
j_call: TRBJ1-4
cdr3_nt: TGTGCCAGCAGCTTCTACAGGGCAACTAATGAAAAACTGTTTTTT
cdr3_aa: CASSFYRATNEKLFF

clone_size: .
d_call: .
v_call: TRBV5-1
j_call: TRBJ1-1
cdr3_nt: TGCGCCAGCAGCTTACCCAGAGCGGGAGGGTCCGCTGAAGCTTTCTTT
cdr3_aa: CASSLPRAGGSAEAFF

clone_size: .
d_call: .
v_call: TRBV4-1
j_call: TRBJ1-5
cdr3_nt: TGCGCCAGCAGCCAAAGGGAGGGAAATCAGCCCCAGCATTTT
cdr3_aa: CASSQREGNQPQHF

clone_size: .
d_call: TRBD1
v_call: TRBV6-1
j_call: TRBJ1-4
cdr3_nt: TGTGCCAGCAGTGAAGAGGGGACAGGGTCGAATGAAAAACTGTTTTTT
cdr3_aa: CASSEEGTGSNEKLFF

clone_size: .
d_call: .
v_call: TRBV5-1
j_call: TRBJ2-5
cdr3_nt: TGCGCCAGCAGCACCGGAGAGACCCAGTACTTC
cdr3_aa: CASSTGETQYF

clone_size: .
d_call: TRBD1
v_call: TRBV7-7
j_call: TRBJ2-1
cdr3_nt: TGTGCCAGCAGCTACGGGACAGGCAATGAGCAGTTCTTC
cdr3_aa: CASSYGTGNEQFF

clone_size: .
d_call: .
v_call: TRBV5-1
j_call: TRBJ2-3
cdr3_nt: TGCGCCAGCAGTTCGGGGATTCAAAGCACAGATACGCAGTATTTT
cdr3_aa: CASSSGIQSTDTQYF

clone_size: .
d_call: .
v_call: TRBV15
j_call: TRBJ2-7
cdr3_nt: TGTGCCACCAGCGTGGAACGAGGCTACGAGCAGTACTTC
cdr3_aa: CATSVERGYEQYF

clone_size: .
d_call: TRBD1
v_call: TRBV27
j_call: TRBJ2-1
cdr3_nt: TGTGCCAGCAGTACCGACAGGGATAGTGACAATGAGCAGTTCTTC
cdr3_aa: CASSTDRDSDNEQFF

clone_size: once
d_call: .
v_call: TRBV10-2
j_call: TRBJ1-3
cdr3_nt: TGCGCCAGCAGTGAGACCACAGGGCCTGGAAACACCATATATTTT
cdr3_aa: CASSETTGPGNTIYF

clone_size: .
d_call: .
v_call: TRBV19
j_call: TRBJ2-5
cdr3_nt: TGTGCCAGTGGGTCAGGGGAAGAGACCCAGTACTTC
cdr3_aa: CASGSGEETQYF

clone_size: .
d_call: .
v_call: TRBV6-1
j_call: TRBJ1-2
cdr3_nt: TGTGCCAGCAGTGAAATACAGAGCTTCTATGGCTACACCTTC
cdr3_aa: CASSEIQSFYGYTF

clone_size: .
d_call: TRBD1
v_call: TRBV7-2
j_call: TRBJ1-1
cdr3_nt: TGTGCCAGCAGCTATCAATCCCGACAGGGGCGCACTGAAGCTTTCTTT
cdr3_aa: CASSYQSRQGRTEAFF

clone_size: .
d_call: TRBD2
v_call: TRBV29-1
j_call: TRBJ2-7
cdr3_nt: TGCAGCGTCTTAGCGGGGGGTATCCAGCAGTACTTC
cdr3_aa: CSVLAGGIQQYF

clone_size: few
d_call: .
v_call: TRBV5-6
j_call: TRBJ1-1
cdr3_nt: TGTGCCAGCAGCCCCGTCGGGGGTGGGCTTATCACTGAAGCTTTCTTT
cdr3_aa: CASSPVGGGLITEAFF

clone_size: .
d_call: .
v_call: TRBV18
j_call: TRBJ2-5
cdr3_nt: TGTGCCAGCTCACCAAGTCTAGGCGGGGAGACCCAGTACTTC
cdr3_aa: CASSPSLGGETQYF

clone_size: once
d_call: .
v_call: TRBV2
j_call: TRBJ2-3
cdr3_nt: TGTGCCAGCAGTGAAAGGGGGGATACGCAGTATTTT
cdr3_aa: CASSERGDTQYF

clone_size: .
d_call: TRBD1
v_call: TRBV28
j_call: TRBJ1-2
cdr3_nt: TGTGCCAGCAGCCGAGGACAGGGTGTAAGTTACGGCTACACCTTC
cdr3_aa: CASSRGQGVSYGYTF

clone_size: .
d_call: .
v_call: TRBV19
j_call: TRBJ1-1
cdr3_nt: TGTGCCAGTAGTATTTACGGGTCGGGGGACACTGAAGCTTTCTTT
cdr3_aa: CASSIYGSGDTEAFF

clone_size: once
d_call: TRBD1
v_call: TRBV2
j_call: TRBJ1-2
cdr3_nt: TGTGCCAGCAATGAAGACAGGGCCTATGGCTACACCTTC
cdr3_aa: CASNEDRAYGYTF

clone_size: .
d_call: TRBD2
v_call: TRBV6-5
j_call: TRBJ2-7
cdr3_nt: TGTGCCAGCAGTTACCGTCCTAGCGGGGAGTCCTACGAGCAGTACTTC
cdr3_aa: CASSYRPSGESYEQYF

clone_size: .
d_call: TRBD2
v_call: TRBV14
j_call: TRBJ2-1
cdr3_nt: TGTGCCAGCAGCCAAATTGCGGGACTAGCGATTAGTGAGCAGTTCTTC
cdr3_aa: CASSQIAGLAISEQFF

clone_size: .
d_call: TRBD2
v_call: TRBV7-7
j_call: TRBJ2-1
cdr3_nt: TGTGCCAGCAGCTTAGGACTAGCGGGAGGTGGCAATGAGCAGTTCTTC
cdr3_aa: CASSLGLAGGGNEQFF

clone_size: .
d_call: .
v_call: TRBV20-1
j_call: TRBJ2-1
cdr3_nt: TGCAGTGCTAGCTCCCGGGATGAGCAGTTCTTC
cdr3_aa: CSASSRDEQFF

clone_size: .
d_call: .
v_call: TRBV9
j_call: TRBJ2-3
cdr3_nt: TGTGCCAGCAGCGGGAGGCAAGATACGCAGTATTTT
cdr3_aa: CASSGRQDTQYF

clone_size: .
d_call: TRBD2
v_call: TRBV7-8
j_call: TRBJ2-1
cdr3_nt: TGTGCCAGCAGCAAACGGGCGGGAGGGCCGGGGAATGAGCAGTTCTTC
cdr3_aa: CASSKRAGGPGNEQFF

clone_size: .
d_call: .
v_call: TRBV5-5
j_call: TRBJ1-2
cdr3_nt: TGTGCCAGCAGCCCTGACACGTATGGCTACACCTTC
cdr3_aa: CASSPDTYGYTF

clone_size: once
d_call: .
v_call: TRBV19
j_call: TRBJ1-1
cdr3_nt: TGTGCCAGTAGTACCCGGCTAGGGGGCACTGAAGCTTTCTTT
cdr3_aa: CASSTRLGGTEAFF

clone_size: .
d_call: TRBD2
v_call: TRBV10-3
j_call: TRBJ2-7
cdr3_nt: TGTGCCATCAGTGAGGTCGGGGAGGGCGAGCAGTACTTC
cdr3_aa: CAISEVGEGEQYF

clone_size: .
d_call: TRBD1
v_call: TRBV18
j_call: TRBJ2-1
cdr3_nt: TGTGCCAGCTCAACAGACAGGGGAGTAGGTGAGCAGTTCTTC
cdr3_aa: CASSTDRGVGEQFF

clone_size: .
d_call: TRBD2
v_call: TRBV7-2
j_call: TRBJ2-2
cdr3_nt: TGTGCCAGCAGCTTAGGACCTAGCGGGAGGGGCGCGGCCGGGGAGCTGTTTTTT
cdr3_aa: CASSLGPSGRGAAGELFF

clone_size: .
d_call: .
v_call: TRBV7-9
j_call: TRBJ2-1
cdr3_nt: TGTGCCAGCAGCAAAGGAAGTGCGGGGAGCTCCTACAATGAGCAGTTCTTC
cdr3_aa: CASSKGSAGSSYNEQFF

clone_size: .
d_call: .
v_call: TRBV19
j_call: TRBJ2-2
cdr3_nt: TGTGCCAGTAGTGACCCAGGGGACACCGGGGAGCTGTTTTTT
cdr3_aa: CASSDPGDTGELFF

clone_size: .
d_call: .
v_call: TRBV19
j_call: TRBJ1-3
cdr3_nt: TGTGCCAGTAGTATAGTGGGCACCGAAGCTGGAAACACCATATATTTT
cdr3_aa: CASSIVGTEAGNTIYF

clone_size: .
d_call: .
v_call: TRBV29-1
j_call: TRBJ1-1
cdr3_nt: TGCAGCGTCGTACAGGGTCCCACTGAAGCTTTCTTT
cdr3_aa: CSVVQGPTEAFF

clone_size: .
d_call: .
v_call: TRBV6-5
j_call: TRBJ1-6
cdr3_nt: TGTGCCAGCAGGGAGCAGAGAAATTCACCCCTCCACTTT
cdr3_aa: CASREQRNSPLHF

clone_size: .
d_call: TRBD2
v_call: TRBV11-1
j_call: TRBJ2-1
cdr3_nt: TGTGCCAGCAGCCGCCTTCCCGCCGGACTAGCGGAGAGCAATGAGCAGTTCTTC
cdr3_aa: CASSRLPAGLAESNEQFF

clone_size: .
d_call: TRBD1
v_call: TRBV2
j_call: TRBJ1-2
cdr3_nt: TGTGCCAGCAGTCCGGACAGGGCGGTCGGTAACTATGGCTACACCTTC
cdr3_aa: CASSPDRAVGNYGYTF

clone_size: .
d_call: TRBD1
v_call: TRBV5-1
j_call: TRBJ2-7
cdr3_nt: TGCGCCAGCACCCCGGGACAGGGAGGGTTCTACGAGCAGTACTTC
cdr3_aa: CASTPGQGGFYEQYF

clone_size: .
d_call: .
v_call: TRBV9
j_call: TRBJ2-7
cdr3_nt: TGTGCCAGCAGCCCGGCAGTCGAAGGAGCCTACGAGCAGTACTTC
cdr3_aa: CASSPAVEGAYEQYF

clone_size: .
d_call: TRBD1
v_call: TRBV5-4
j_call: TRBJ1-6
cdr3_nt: TGTGCCAGCAGCTTGGACGGACAGGGGTGGTCACCCCTCCACTTT
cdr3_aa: CASSLDGQGWSPLHF

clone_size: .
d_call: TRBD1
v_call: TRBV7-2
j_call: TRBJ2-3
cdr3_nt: TGTGCCAGCAGCCAGGACAGGGGCACAGATACGCAGTATTTT
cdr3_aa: CASSQDRGTDTQYF

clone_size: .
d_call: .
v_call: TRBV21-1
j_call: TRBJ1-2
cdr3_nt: TGTGCCAGCAGCAGTATCGGGTGCGGCTACACCTTC
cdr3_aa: CASSSIGCGYTF

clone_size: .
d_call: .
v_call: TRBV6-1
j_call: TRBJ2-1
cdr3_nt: TGTGCCAGCAGGGGCCTGGGCCTCACTTACAATGAGCAGTTCTTC
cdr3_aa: CASRGLGLTYNEQFF